Each of the 26 T cell receptor beta chains below was sequenced from the same sample in a study of beta chain features in type 1 diabetes. The study, taken as a whole, reports: Shorter TCRB CDR3s, moderately but significantly so, were found in Type 1 diabetes patients in all four CD4+ subsets.

cDNA synthesis used the whole RNA isolate, giving expressed TCRB sequences. Assay: immunoSEQ multiplex PCR; the TCRdb copy retains only in-frame clones and omits some. The data contain about 400,000 clones, around an eighth of them singletons. These receptors' antigens are unknown. Input material: naive CD4+ T cells from blood. Every receptor here comes from a woman aged 18-35 years with type 1 diabetes.

The chain is built from TRBV4-2 and TRBJ2-3; TRBD2 aligns across 13 bases. Germline lookup yields CDR1 LGHNA and CDR2 YNFKEQ. CDR3 length: 16 residues. The ends lost 3 bases at V and 4 bases at J; junction bases unmatched: 4. CDR3 DNA: TGTGCCAGCAGCCAGGGGACTAGCGGGACCCCAGATACGCAGTATTTT. It codes for CASSQGTSGTPDTQYF.

This clone has only a few counts. The chain recombines TRBV28 with TRBJ2-5, with no clear D. V was trimmed by 6 bases and J by 6 bases, leaving 11 bases between them. In germline, CDR1 is MDHEN, CDR2 SYDVKM. There are 12 residues in the CDR3. CDR3 residues: CASSKTAKTQYF. CDR3 nucleotide sequence: TGTGCCAGCAGCAAGACTGCAAAGACCCAGTACTTC.

This clone was counted between two and nine times. In nucleotides, the CDR3 is TGTGCCAGCAGTTATCGTTCCGGGGAAGCCTACGAGCAGTACTTC. Translating gives CASSYRSGEAYEQYF. The chain couples TRBV6-6 to TRBJ2-7; a weak D match, TRBD2 (5 bases). The germline V gene has CDR1 MNHNY and CDR2 SVGAGI (reference sequence). V dropped 3 bases and J dropped 2 bases, with 14 bases sitting between them. CDR3 length: 15 residues.

The J gene is TRBJ2-5, the V gene TRBV18; TRBD2 is a possible D gene (6 bases). Germline V gene data show CDR1 as KGHSH and CDR2 as LQKENI. The CDR3 length is 17 residues. V was cut by 2 bases and J by 5 bases, with 21 bases left in between. For the CDR3, the DNA is TGTGCCAGCTCACCAGGGATTGGCGGCGTCGGAGGGGAGACCCAGTACTTC. This translates into CASSPGIGGVGGETQYF.

This clone came up a few times. V gene TRBV4-1 combines with J gene TRBJ2-1; D possibly corresponds to TRBD1 (7 bases). CDR1 and CDR2 from the germline V gene are MGHRA and YSYEKL. This CDR3 spans 16 amino acids. Trimming left V 2 bases short and J 6 bases short, with 17 bases between. CDR3 in amino acids: CASSQPRRGRGNEQFF. CDR3 DNA sequence: TGCGCCAGCAGCCAACCCCGGAGGGGGCGAGGCAATGAGCAGTTCTTC.

The V call is TRBV30, the J call TRBJ1-5; D may be TRBD1 (5 bases). The germline V gene encodes CDR1 GTSNPN and CDR2 SVGIG (reference sequence). CDR3 length equals 15 residues. The germline V and J ends were trimmed by 2 bases and 0 bases, with 11 bases remaining between them. The CDR3 DNA follows: TGTGCCTGGAGTAGGACACCAGATAGCAATCAGCCCCAGCATTTT. Translating it yields CAWSRTPDSNQPQHF.

The V gene is TRBV5-1, the J gene TRBJ2-7, with D maybe TRBD1 (5 bases). Germline V CDR1 and CDR2: SGHRS, YFSETQ. V was pared by 4 bases and J by 3 bases, with 8 bases between. This CDR3 has 12 residues. The CDR3, as DNA: TGCGCCAGCAGCCGACAGCGCTACGAGCAGTACTTC. Translated: CASSRQRYEQYF.

J is TRBJ2-7 and V is TRBV2; 9 bases agree with TRBD1. J gave up 3 bases and V 4 bases, and 4 bases lay outside the gene matches. Germline V gene lookup returns CDR1 SNHLY and CDR2 FYNNEI. The CDR3 has 14 amino acids. CDR3 DNA: TGTGCCAGCAGTGGATGGACAGGGGACTACGAGCAGTACTTC. Encoded protein: CASSGWTGDYEQYF.

V is TRBV5-1 and J is TRBJ2-3; possible D gene TRBD2, 5 bases. Looked up from germline, CDR1 is SGHRS and CDR2 is YFSETQ. The ends were cut back, 6 bases at V and 5 bases at J, with 16 bases in the middle. This CDR3 has 14 amino acids. The CDR3 spells CASTPVAGVDTQYF. DNA for the CDR3: TGCGCCAGCACCCCTGTTGCGGGCGTAGATACGCAGTATTTT.

This clone was found a few times. This chain connects TRBV7-2 to TRBJ2-7; D might be TRBD2 (5 bases). Trimming pared 5 bases from V and 4 bases from J, leaving 12 bases between. CDR1 and CDR2 (germline): SGHTA, FQGNSA. The CDR3 covers 13 residues. The CDR3 reads CASSLVPGYEQYF. The CDR3, as DNA: TGTGCCAGCAGCCTAGTCCCGGGGTACGAGCAGTACTTC.

The chain employs TRBV6-6 and TRBJ1-1; D gene ambiguous. This CDR3 is built from 13 residues. The V gene lost 5 bases and the J gene lost 1 base, with 8 bases spanning the gap. Germline CDR1 MNHNY, CDR2 SVGAGI (reference sequence). CDR3 loop: CASSANRNTEAFF. In DNA form, the CDR3 reads TGTGCCAGCAGTGCTAATAGGAACACTGAAGCTTTCTTT.

The chain combines TRBV6-5 with TRBJ1-4; D may be TRBD1 (5 bases). This CDR3 comprises 13 residues. V lost 5 bases and J 4 bases, leaving 8 bases between the germline ends. Germline values: CDR1 MNHEY, CDR2 SVGAGI. CDR3 DNA sequence: TGTGCCAGCAGTCTAAGGGGTAATGAAAAACTGTTTTTT. Translation gives CASSLRGNEKLFF.

The sample holds a few counts of this clone. The V gene is TRBV7-3, the J gene TRBJ2-1; D perhaps matches TRBD2 (6 bases). The V end was cut by 2 bases, the J end by 9 bases, with 14 bases between. Per the germline V gene, CDR1 is SGHTA and CDR2 is FQGTGA. The CDR3 runs to 14 residues. CDR3 residues: CASSLYREMGEQFF. CDR3 bases: TGTGCCAGCAGCTTATATCGGGAGATGGGTGAGCAGTTCTTC.

This clone has a handful of counts. The sample carries other DNA sequences with the same CDR3. This chain links TRBV30 with TRBJ1-5; maybe TRBD1 (6 bases). Trimming removed 0 bases from V and 9 bases from J, with 6 bases in between. This CDR3 region has 11 residues. Germline V gene data show CDR1 as GTSNPN and CDR2 as SVGIG (reference sequence). The CDR3, as DNA: TGTGCCTGGAGTGTAGGGGGGCCCCAGCATTTT. Translation gives CAWSVGGPQHF.

Of note for this clone: This CDR3 is also generated by other DNA sequences in the sample. The V gene is TRBV2, the J gene TRBJ1-1, with 8 bases matching TRBD1. CDR3 length equals 12 residues. Trimming at V came to 10 bases and at J to 1 base, leaving 2 bases not matched to a gene. The germline V gene encodes CDR1 SNHLY and CDR2 FYNNEI. CDR3 in amino acids: CATGTGNTEAFF. The DNA of the CDR3 is TGTGCCACAGGGACAGGGAACACTGAAGCTTTCTTT.

The J gene is TRBJ2-5, the V gene TRBV19, with D perhaps TRBD1 (6 bases). Trimming shortened V by 4 bases and J by 7 bases, and 16 bases separated the two germline ends. CDR3 size: 14 residues. The V gene's germline CDR1 is LNHDA and CDR2 SQIVND (reference sequence). CDR3 amino acids: CASSTSGAEVTQYF. The CDR3 DNA is TGTGCCAGTAGTACCTCAGGGGCCGAAGTGACCCAGTACTTC.

In this sample, this clone turned up a few times. Other DNA sequences of this sample code for an identical CDR3. The rearrangement uses TRBV5-4 and TRBJ2-3, with D possibly TRBD2 on 5 matching bases. V dropped 1 base and J dropped 4 bases, with 7 bases sitting between them. The germline CDR1 and CDR2 sequences are SGHNT and YYREEE (reference sequence). This CDR3 spans 13 amino acids. The CDR3 is CASSLSGADTQYF. The CDR3 DNA sequence: TGTGCCAGCAGCTTGAGCGGCGCAGATACGCAGTATTTT.

This clone was counted only a few times. J is TRBJ1-3 and V is TRBV4-1; 7 bases match TRBD1. This CDR3 is built from 17 residues. V lost 1 base, J lost 2 bases, and 8 bases stayed unmatched. CDR1 is MGHRA and CDR2 is YSYEKL in the germline V gene. CDR3 DNA sequence: TGCGCCAGCAGCCAAGCGCCCCAAACAGGGGCTGGAAACACCATATATTTT. Protein sequence: CASSQAPQTGAGNTIYF.

This clone was detected only a few times. The CDR3 DNA sequence: TGTGCCAGCAGCTCGGGACTAGCGGTCTACGAGCAGTACTTC. This codes for CASSSGLAVYEQYF. The rearrangement links TRBV6-1 to TRBJ2-7; 11 nucleotides match TRBD2. V dropped 6 bases and J dropped 3; count of bases not matched to a gene: 4. The CDR3 runs to 14 residues. Germline V gene data show CDR1 as MNHNS and CDR2 as SASEGT.

The chain joins TRBV11-3 to TRBJ2-1, with TRBD1 matching 7 bases. After removal of 6 bases from V and 4 bases from J, the junction contained 9 bases not matched to a gene. The CDR3 contains 15 residues. The V gene's germline CDR1 is SGHNT and CDR2 YENEEA. The CDR3 region has the DNA TGTGCCAGCAGTCTAGAGGGGGCCGGGTACAATGAGCAGTTCTTC. It encodes CASSLEGAGYNEQFF. Together with reference TRBV11-3 and TRBJ2-1, the CDR3 gives the full variable domain: EAGVVQSPRYKIIEKKQPVAFWCNPISGHNTLYWYLQNLGQGPELLIRYENEEAVDDSQLPKDRFSAERLKGVDSTLKIQPAELGDSAVYLCASSLEGAGYNEQFFGPGTRLTVL.

The chain joins TRBV9 to TRBJ1-1; possible D gene TRBD1, 6 bases. The CDR3 runs 14 residues. CDR1 and CDR2 (germline): SGDLS, YYNGEE. The V and J ends lost 2 bases and 1 base respectively, with 9 bases between them. CDR3 sequence (DNA): TGTGCCAGCAGCGTTGACAGGTCGAACACTGAAGCTTTCTTT. Protein product: CASSVDRSNTEAFF.

V gene TRBV6-5 combines with J gene TRBJ2-5; D is undetermined. Trimming left V 2 bases short and J 1 base short, with 8 bases between. The CDR3 runs to 14 residues. Germline-derived CDR1 and CDR2 are MNHEY and SVGAGI. CDR3 region: CASSYLSVQETQYF. CDR3 DNA sequence: TGTGCCAGCAGTTACCTTTCCGTCCAAGAGACCCAGTACTTC.

The V and J genes are TRBV2 and TRBJ2-5; no definite D call. Per the germline V gene, CDR1 is SNHLY and CDR2 is FYNNEI. The V end was cut by 4 bases, the J end by 1 base, with 10 bases between. The CDR3 is made up of 14 amino acids. The CDR3 here is CASSVTELQETQYF. The CDR3 region has the DNA TGTGCCAGCAGTGTCACAGAGCTCCAAGAGACCCAGTACTTC.

The CDR3 region is CASSLASWNTEAFF. The CDR3 nucleotides read TGTGCCAGCAGCTTAGCCTCTTGGAACACTGAAGCTTTCTTT. V gene TRBV7-9 combines with J gene TRBJ1-1; no reliable D call. The CDR3 has 14 residues. Trimming removed 0 bases at V and 1 base at J, with 6 bases between. The germline V gene has CDR1 SEHNR and CDR2 FQNEAQ (reference sequence).

The V gene is TRBV28, the J gene TRBJ2-7, with TRBD1 matching over 8 bases. The CDR3 consists of 14 residues. The junction had 6 bases not matched to a gene; V was cut back by 6 bases and J by 2 bases. Germline-derived CDR1 and CDR2 are MDHEN and SYDVKM. The CDR3 sequence: CASSPGTGPYEQYF. The CDR3 DNA reads TGTGCCAGCAGCCCCGGGACAGGACCCTACGAGCAGTACTTC.

The genes are TRBV9 and TRBJ2-5, with 9 nucleotides matching TRBD1. The CDR3 covers 15 residues. Germline-derived CDR1 and CDR2 are SGDLS and YYNGEE. J gave up 5 bases and V 0 bases, and 5 bases lay outside the gene matches. The CDR3 nucleotides read TGTGCCAGCAGCGTAGCCGGACAGGGGCTGGAGACCCAGTACTTC. Its protein product is CASSVAGQGLETQYF. The whole variable domain, filled in from reference TRBV9 and TRBJ2-5, reads DSGVTQTPKHLITATGQRVTLRCSPRSGDLSVYWYQQSLDQGLQFLIQYYNGEERAKGNILERFSAQQFPDLHSELNLSSLELGDSALYFCASSVAGQGLETQYFGPGTRLLVL.